Listed here are 32 T cell receptor beta chains from one sample, sequenced in a study of human CD8 memory T cell subsets. UMI-labeled 5' RACE yielded the TCR beta libraries. From the 5' RACE reads, TCRdb lists one entry per CDR3 protein and no DNA. Its table records roughly 3,700 distinct CDR3 sequences. Sequenced input: CD8+ T cells from PBMCs. These receptors all come from a human donor in good health.

By frequency, this clonotype registers large. V usage is TRBV20-1 and J usage is TRBJ1-2. Per germline, CDR1 DFQATT and CDR2 SNEGSKA (reference sequence). The CDR3 sequence is 14 residues long. This CDR3 reads CSARDLGVAYGYTF.

The V gene is TRBV5-6, the J gene TRBJ2-1. The CDR3 has 13 residues. The germline V gene encodes CDR1 SGHDT and CDR2 YYEEEE. The CDR3 loop is CASSPVWNNEQFF.

The V gene is TRBV7-8, the J gene TRBJ2-3; the D gene TCRdb calls, TRBD2, cannot be checked with no DNA. The CDR3 contains 17 residues. Germline assignment: CDR1 SGHVS and CDR2 FQNEAQ. The CDR3 protein is CASSSSGLAESTDTQYF.

This clonotype is classed as medium-sized by frequency. The chain uses TRBV7-9 and TRBJ1-1; as DNA is missing, the TRBD1 call by TCRdb cannot be tested. There are 14 residues in the CDR3. Germline V gene sequence: CDR1 SEHNR, CDR2 FQNEAQ (reference sequence). The CDR3 reads CASSFGGARTEAFF. Combining the CDR3 with reference TRBV7-9 and TRBJ1-1 gives the whole variable domain DTGVSQNPRHKITKRGQNVTFRCDPISEHNRLYWYRQTLGQGPEFLTYFQNEAQLEKSRLLSDRFSAERPKGSFSTLEIQRTEQGDSAMYLCASSFGGARTEAFFGQGTRLTVV.

According to its frequency, this clonotype is medium-sized. The V call is TRBV7-9, the J call TRBJ2-3; lacking DNA, the TRBD2 call made by TCRdb goes unchecked. The germline CDR1 and CDR2 sequences are SEHNR and FQNEAQ (reference sequence). The CDR3 consists of 18 residues. The CDR3 reads CASSFLRGTSGDTDTQYF.

Frequency places this clonotype as medium-sized. The V and J genes are TRBV5-1 and TRBJ2-4. The germline V gene has CDR1 SGHRS and CDR2 YFSETQ. The CDR3 is 14 amino acids. The chain's CDR3 is CASSLNLAKNIQYF.

The CDR3: CSARALASGYEQYF. The gene calls are TRBV20-1 and TRBJ2-7; TCRdb selects TRBD2, and the lack of DNA leaves this call unchecked. This CDR3 has 14 residues. Germline V gives CDR1 DFQATT, CDR2 SNEGSKA (reference sequence).

This clonotype shows up as medium-sized (0.01 to 0.1%) by frequency. The chain combines TRBV9 with TRBJ2-1; absent DNA, TCRdb's TRBD1 call cannot be checked. This CDR3 has 12 amino acids. The germline V gene has CDR1 SGDLS and CDR2 YYNGEE. CDR3: CASSGDGGNQFF. Filled out from reference TRBV9 and TRBJ2-1, the complete variable domain reads DSGVTQTPKHLITATGQRVTLRCSPRSGDLSVYWYQQSLDQGLQFLIQYYNGEERAKGNILERFSAQQFPDLHSELNLSSLELGDSALYFCASSGDGGNQFFGPGTRLTVL.

The genes are TRBV6-5 and TRBJ2-7; the TRBD1 assignment by TCRdb is unverifiable without DNA. This CDR3 has 15 residues. CDR1 is MNHEY and CDR2 is SVGAGI in the germline V gene. This chain's CDR3 is CASSWSTGSNYEQYF.

This clonotype shows up as medium-sized by frequency. This chain uses TRBV5-6 with TRBJ2-1. This CDR3 region has 16 residues. Germline V gives CDR1 SGHDT, CDR2 YYEEEE. This chain's CDR3 is CASSLGQTTSYNEQFF.

This rearrangement joins TRBV12-3 or TRBV12-4 to TRBJ1-6; TCRdb calls TRBD1, which cannot be checked without DNA. This CDR3 is 16 amino acids long. This chain's CDR3 is CASSFGPQGVNSPLHF.

V is TRBV12-3 or TRBV12-4 and J is TRBJ2-1; no DNA is available, so the TRBD1 call from TCRdb remains unchecked. This CDR3 region has 13 residues. The CDR3 reads CASGQGTYNEQFF.

V usage is TRBV2 and J usage is TRBJ2-1; checking the TCRdb D call of TRBD1 is not possible without DNA. This CDR3 has 13 amino acids. CDR1 is SNHLY, CDR2 FYNNEI, per germline. This CDR3 is CASTDRGGNEQFF.

Its frequency marks this clonotype as medium-sized. This chain uses TRBV29-1 with TRBJ1-1. Per the germline V gene, CDR1 is SQVTM and CDR2 is ANQGSEA. This CDR3 has 13 residues. CDR3 sequence: CSVGNLLNTEAFF.

The chain links TRBV20-1 to TRBJ2-1; TCRdb's D call of TRBD1 is untestable without DNA. The CDR3 runs to 17 residues. The germline V gene encodes CDR1 DFQATT and CDR2 SNEGSKA (reference sequence). The chain's CDR3 is CSASSPTGPRSYNEQFF.

In terms of frequency, this clonotype is medium-sized. The rearrangement uses TRBV6-2 or TRBV6-3 and TRBJ2-1; TCRdb lists TRBD2, though no DNA is available to test this call. This CDR3 is 16 amino acids long. The germline gives CDR1 MNHEY, CDR2 SVGEGT. The CDR3 protein is CATTSGRESSYNEQFF.

The rearrangement links TRBV11-2 to TRBJ2-1; TCRdb's D gene call, TRBD2, goes unchecked for lack of DNA. The germline V gene has CDR1 SGHAT and CDR2 FQNNGV. CDR3 length equals 15 residues. The CDR3 loop reads CASSFSSGSYNEQFF.

This clonotype is labeled medium-sized based on frequency. V and J are TRBV7-2 and TRBJ2-5; TCRdb lists TRBD2, though no DNA is available to test this call. Germline CDR1 is SGHTA and CDR2 is FQGNSA. The CDR3 spans 15 residues. The CDR3 sequence: CASSLALGGSKTQYF.

This clonotype is labeled medium-sized based on frequency. V gene TRBV7-2 combines with J gene TRBJ1-1. This CDR3 has 13 amino acids. Per germline, CDR1 SGHTA and CDR2 FQGNSA. The CDR3 sequence is CASSLEMNTEAFF.

According to its frequency, this clonotype is medium-sized. V gene TRBV25-1 combines with J gene TRBJ2-7; the D call from TCRdb, TRBD2, cannot be confirmed without DNA. The germline CDR1 and CDR2 sequences are MGHDK and SYGVNS. The CDR3 sequence is 13 residues long. CDR3 sequence: CASSASGTYEQYF.

Measured by frequency, this clonotype is medium-sized. CDR3 sequence: CASSLRGLEGQNYGYTF. The rearrangement joins TRBV7-2 to TRBJ1-2; TCRdb returns TRBD1, unconfirmable since there is no DNA. This CDR3 is 17 amino acids long. CDR1 and CDR2 (germline): SGHTA, FQGNSA.

This clonotype is classed as medium-sized by frequency. The chain uses TRBV5-1 and TRBJ2-1; the D call of TRBD2 rests on TCRdb alone, since no DNA is present to check it. The germline CDR1 and CDR2 sequences are SGHRS and YFSETQ. This CDR3 region has 14 residues. The CDR3 here is CASSLLGGLNEQFF.

Measured by frequency, this clonotype is medium-sized (0.01 to 0.1%). The V and J genes are TRBV29-1 and TRBJ2-1; TCRdb calls TRBD1, which cannot be checked without DNA. This CDR3 has 16 amino acids. CDR1 SQVTM and CDR2 ANQGSEA come from the germline V gene. CDR3 sequence reads: CSVEGVGDNSYNEQFF.

By frequency, this clonotype registers medium-sized. This rearrangement joins TRBV14 to TRBJ2-1; absent DNA, TCRdb's TRBD1 call cannot be checked. Germline values: CDR1 SGHDN, CDR2 FVKESK. CDR3 size: 13 residues. CDR3: CASSQGQGNEQFF.

This clonotype is classed as medium-sized by frequency. V and J are TRBV15 and TRBJ2-3; TCRdb proposes TRBD2, but this gene call is untestable without DNA. From germline, CDR1 is LNHNV and CDR2 YYDKDF (reference sequence). CDR3 length equals 17 residues. This chain's CDR3 is CATSRDFGFSGTDTQYF.

This chain joins TRBV27 and TRBJ2-1; TCRdb's assignment of TRBD1 cannot be checked, as there is no DNA. Germline CDR1 is MNHEY and CDR2 is SMNVEV (reference sequence). The CDR3 extends over 13 amino acids. The CDR3 protein is CASNPGSSNEQFF.

By frequency, this clonotype is medium-sized. The gene calls are TRBV6-6 and TRBJ1-6; TCRdb's D call of TRBD1 is untestable without DNA. The CDR3 is made up of 14 amino acids. The germline CDR1 and CDR2 sequences are MNHNY and SVGAGI (reference sequence). The CDR3 reads CASRPRGQNSPLHF.

This clonotype is deemed medium-sized by its frequency. The chain employs TRBV7-9 and TRBJ2-5; TCRdb reports TRBD2, a call that lacks DNA to check it against. This CDR3 contains 14 residues. CDR1 and CDR2 from the germline V gene are SEHNR and FQNEAQ (reference sequence). CDR3: CASSLSGGPETQYF.

This clonotype registers medium-sized by frequency. V usage is TRBV7-3 and J usage is TRBJ2-7. Germline V gene sequence: CDR1 SGHTA, CDR2 FQGTGA. The CDR3 contains 14 residues. CDR3 region: CASSSTPSSYEQYF.

V usage is TRBV20-1 and J usage is TRBJ2-2; TCRdb outputs TRBD1, but without DNA this stays unchecked. Germline lookup yields CDR1 DFQATT and CDR2 SNEGSKA (reference sequence). This CDR3 has 13 residues. CDR3 region: CSATGPNTGELFF.

The V call is TRBV2, the J call TRBJ2-2; TCRdb outputs TRBD1, but without DNA this stays unchecked. The CDR3 sequence is 14 residues long. Germline CDR1 reads SNHLY; CDR2 reads FYNNEI. CDR3 in amino acids: CATDGGRGVGELFF.

This chain connects TRBV5-1 to TRBJ2-7; the D call of TRBD2 rests on TCRdb alone, since no DNA is present to check it. This CDR3 is built from 13 residues. The germline CDR1 and CDR2 sequences are SGHRS and YFSETQ. The CDR3 is CASSSSGGNEQYF.